This record looks at one T cell receptor beta chain sequence and its context. Its recognized antigen is unknown. No much larger clone exists at a distance of one base, and base qualities are not known. Receptor libraries were prepared by the immunoSEQ multiplex PCR assay. TCRdb's version of the immuneACCESS table is confined to in-frame rearrangements and falls short of the full clone set. An unresolved V gene accounts for under half of the shortfall where checked; the remainder is of unknown origin. The sample table holds around 88,000 clones, of which approximately 92% were seen once. The ten largest clones represent approximately 2.6% of the sample. This entry comes from a study of T cell changes during pregnancy in multiple sclerosis (dated by TCRdb to the late 2010s). The study in broad terms: The study examined how the T cell repertoire changed over the course of pregnancy in women with multiple sclerosis.

Deletion took 6 bases off V and 2 bases off J, with a span of 15 bases between the germline ends. For CDR1 and CDR2, the germline V gene lists LGHNA and YSLEER. The CDR3, cysteine through phenylalanine, is 15 amino acids long. This entry keeps only the CDR3 DNA: 45 bases, framed from base 1. The TCR comes from a female donor with multiple sclerosis, enrolled in a pregnancy study. The sequenced sample was peripheral blood, obtained in the first trimester of pregnancy. In this chain, TRBV4-3 is recombined with TRBJ2-3; the D region possibly corresponds to TRBD2 (5 bases align). The CDR3 protein is CASRSGSLDTDTQYF. The bases read TGCGCCAGCAGAAGTGGGAGCCTCGACACAGATACGCAGTATTTT.